The 25 T cell receptor beta chains in this list originate from one sample, sequenced in a study of T cells in Graves' hyperthyroidism and ophthalmopathy. Researchers took RNA transcripts and amplified the TCR beta CDR3 regions from them. First-round RT-PCR with HTBI primers amplified the TCR CDR3 region. TCRdb re-derived calls from the multiplex PCR reads in MiXCR, one entry per CDR3 protein. The sample yields 550,000 to 600,000 distinct CDR3 sequences, over 15% seen once. Sequenced material: blood. All receptors come from a woman younger than 35 with Graves' hyperthyroidism.

This clonotype was seen more than once but under ten times. The gene calls are TRBV12-5 and TRBJ1-1, with TRBD1 as a possible D gene (6 bases). The V end lost 8 bases, the J end lost 0 bases, and 16 bases lay between the germline ends. The CDR3 spans 15 residues. CDR1 is LGHNT and CDR2 is FRNRAP in the germline V gene. CDR3 coding DNA: TGTGCTAGTAGGCTAAGAGGGGGGATGAACACTGAAGCTTTCTTT. This translates into CASRLRGGMNTEAFF.

This rearrangement joins TRBV20-1 to TRBJ2-3, with 8 positions matching TRBD2. Germline assignment: CDR1 DFQATT and CDR2 SNEGSKA (reference sequence). V was clipped by 1 base and J by 2 bases; unmatched bases: 8. CDR3 length: 16 residues. DNA of the CDR3: TGCAGTGCTAGAGGGGGTCCTAGCGGGCTCACAGATACGCAGTATTTT. Residues: CSARGGPSGLTDTQYF.

This clonotype appeared many times. The chain carries TRBV12-3 or TRBV12-4 and TRBJ1-5; D is uncertain. Trimming removed 3 bases at V and 3 bases at J, with 9 bases between. The CDR3 covers 14 residues. CDR3 bases: TGTGCCAGCAGTTTCGGCGATTACAATCAGCCCCAGCATTTT. It specifies CASSFGDYNQPQHF.

This clonotype was counted at least ten times. V and J are TRBV2 and TRBJ2-6; TRBD1 might be the D (6 bases). This CDR3 has 15 amino acids. Germline loops: CDR1 SNHLY, CDR2 FYNNEI. V lost 8 bases, J lost 0 bases, and 11 bases lay in between. The CDR3 loop reads CASSSGVSGANVLTF. The CDR3 DNA reads as TGTGCCAGCTCCTCAGGGGTCTCTGGGGCCAACGTCCTGACTTTC.

The chain links TRBV27 to TRBJ2-1, with no clear D. In germline, CDR1 is MNHEY, CDR2 SMNVEV (reference sequence). This CDR3 region has 15 residues. V shed 2 bases and J shed 4 bases, with 12 bases lying between them. The CDR3 sequence: CASSLGQAEYNEQFF. CDR3 coding DNA: TGTGCCAGCAGTTTAGGGCAGGCGGAATACAATGAGCAGTTCTTC.

The chain uses TRBV7-2 and TRBJ2-7; no clear D gene. Germline V gene data show CDR1 as SGHTA and CDR2 as FQGNSA. The germline V and J ends were trimmed by 6 bases and 0 bases, with 9 bases remaining between them. The CDR3 extends over 13 amino acids. The CDR3: CASRLSYSYEQYF. The CDR3 region has the DNA TGTGCCAGCAGATTAAGCTACTCCTACGAGCAGTACTTC.

The table lists this clonotype with many counts. The chain combines TRBV2 with TRBJ1-1, with 7 bases that match TRBD1. Germline trimming cut 1 base from V and 3 bases from J; bases unmatched to any gene: 2. Germline V CDR1 and CDR2: SNHLY, FYNNEI. The CDR3 is 14 residues long. CDR3 in amino acids: CASSEGRGDTEAFF. The CDR3 nucleotides are TGTGCCAGCAGTGAAGGCAGGGGGGACACTGAAGCTTTCTTT. Full variable domain (outside the CDR3, taken from reference TRBV2 and TRBJ1-1): EPEVTQTPSHQVTQMGQEVILRCVPISNHLYFYWYRQILGQKVEFLVSFYNNEISEKSEIFDDQFSVERPDGSNFTLKIRSTKLEDSAMYFCASSEGRGDTEAFFGQGTRLTVV.

V gene TRBV7-2 combines with J gene TRBJ2-1; the D gene is possibly TRBD2 (6 bases). The CDR3 sequence is 13 residues long. In germline, CDR1 is SGHTA, CDR2 FQGNSA. V was trimmed by 5 bases and J by 9 bases, leaving 14 bases between them. The CDR3 here is CASSPLRGGEQFF. In nucleotides, the CDR3 is TGTGCCAGCAGCCCGCTTAGGGGAGGTGAGCAGTTCTTC.

This clonotype came up many times. The J gene is TRBJ1-1, the V gene TRBV12-3 or TRBV12-4; D is ambiguous. V was pared by 5 bases and J by 1 base, with 17 bases between. The CDR3 totals 16 residues. As DNA, the CDR3 is TGTGCCAGCAGTATAACCGAAAACAGACCGAACACTGAAGCTTTCTTT. Its protein product is CASSITENRPNTEAFF.

The CDR3 reads CASSGGTGTGDTQYF. CDR3 nucleotides: TGTGCCAGCAGTGGGGGGACAGGGACAGGGGATACGCAGTATTTT. The V call is TRBV6-1, the J call TRBJ2-3; TRBD1 agrees at 9 bases. With V trimmed by 4 bases and J by 6 bases, 8 bases remained unmatched. The CDR3 sequence is 15 residues long. CDR1 and CDR2 (germline): MNHNS, SASEGT.

This clonotype was found many times. The CDR3 reads CSASLTSGKLYEQYF. CDR3 nucleotides: TGCAGCGCCTCGCTGACTAGCGGGAAGCTCTACGAGCAGTACTTC. The rearrangement links TRBV29-1 to TRBJ2-7, with 11 positions matching TRBD2. Germline V lookup: CDR1 SQVTM, CDR2 ANQGSEA. Trimming took 7 bases from V and 3 from J; bases not matched to a gene: 11. CDR3 size: 15 residues.

This clonotype came up many times. The chain employs TRBV7-9 and TRBJ2-7; the D gene is possibly TRBD1 (5 bases). With 2 bases removed from V and 6 bases from J, the gap between germline ends came to 11 bases. CDR1 and CDR2 from the germline V gene are SEHNR and FQNEAQ (reference sequence). The CDR3 sequence is 13 residues long. CDR3 bases: TGTGCCAGCAGCTTAACGGACACCCGCGAGCAGTACTTC. Its protein product is CASSLTDTREQYF.

This clonotype was counted between two and nine times. The rearrangement joins TRBV7-8 to TRBJ2-7; TRBD2 matches 8 bases. The CDR3 runs 13 residues. CDR1 SGHVS and CDR2 FQNEAQ come from the germline V gene. J lost 4 bases, V lost 4 bases, and 3 bases had no gene match. The chain's CDR3 is CASSWGLGYEQYF. The CDR3 DNA is TGTGCCAGCAGCTGGGGACTAGGATACGAGCAGTACTTC. The full variable domain, with the rest looked up from reference TRBV7-8 and TRBJ2-7, is GAGVSQSPRYKVAKRGQDVALRCDPISGHVSLFWYQQALGQGPEFLTYFQNEAQLDKSGLPSDRFFAERPEGSVSTLKIQRTQQEDSAVYLCASSWGLGYEQYFGPGTRLTVT.

Many counts were recorded for this clonotype. The rearrangement links TRBV11-1 to TRBJ2-2; TRBD1 matches at 9 bases. Germline lookup yields CDR1 SGHAT and CDR2 FQDESV (reference sequence). V was clipped by 3 bases and J by 0 bases; unmatched bases: 5. This CDR3 spans 17 amino acids. This chain's CDR3 is CASSLGTGWSNTGELFF. CDR3 DNA sequence: TGTGCCAGCAGCTTGGGGACAGGGTGGTCGAACACCGGGGAGCTGTTTTTT.

This clonotype was recorded many times. The chain uses TRBV6-1 and TRBJ2-1; TRBD2 matches at 12 bases. J was trimmed by 8 bases and V by 5 bases; bases with no gene match: 7. Germline-derived CDR1 and CDR2 are MNHNS and SASEGT. The CDR3 has 15 residues. The CDR3 loop is CASSHGLAGSDEQFF. The CDR3 nucleotides are TGTGCCAGCAGTCACGGACTAGCGGGAAGCGATGAGCAGTTCTTC.

This clonotype showed up many times. This chain connects TRBV12-3 or TRBV12-4 to TRBJ2-5, with D possibly matching TRBD2 (7 bases). CDR3 length equals 14 residues. Trimming left V 7 bases short and J 5 bases short, with 17 bases between. The CDR3 region has the DNA TGTGCCAGCACTCAACGGCGGGGGCGGGAGACCCAGTACTTC. The encoded protein is CASTQRRGRETQYF.

The rearrangement joins TRBV30 to TRBJ1-5, with D possibly being TRBD1 (6 bases). Trimming left V 3 bases short and J 2 bases short, with 11 bases between. CDR3 length: 14 amino acids. The germline V gene encodes CDR1 GTSNPN and CDR2 SVGIG (reference sequence). CDR3 protein: CAWRSNRGNQPQHF. CDR3 in DNA: TGTGCCTGGAGGAGTAACAGGGGCAATCAGCCCCAGCATTTT.

On this clonotype: A clone one base away is much larger, so this may be a read error. The chain recombines TRBV6-1 with TRBJ2-3; 10 nucleotides align to TRBD1. Germline V lookup: CDR1 MNHNS, CDR2 SASEGT. CDR3 length: 17 residues. The J segment lost 0 bases and the V segment lost 3 bases, leaving 6 bases of the junction unmatched. In DNA, the CDR3 is TGTGCCAGCAGTGATTTGCCGGGACAGGGGAGCACAGATACGCAGTATTTT. Its protein is CASSDLPGQGSTDTQYF.

A few counts support this clonotype. This chain uses TRBV29-1 with TRBJ2-1; the match to TRBD1 covers 10 bases. J lost 1 base, V lost 1 base, and 1 base had no gene match. Germline V gene sequence: CDR1 SQVTM, CDR2 ANQGSEA. This CDR3 has 15 residues. This CDR3 is CSVEGTGGSYNEQFF. The CDR3, as DNA: TGCAGCGTTGAAGGGACAGGGGGGTCCTACAATGAGCAGTTCTTC.

This clonotype was recorded at least ten times. One end of the junction fails to match germline, which may point to a read error. The V gene is TRBV6-2 or TRBV6-3, the J gene TRBJ1-1, with D maybe TRBD1 (5 bases). Germline values: CDR1 MNHEY, CDR2 SVGEGT. The CDR3 totals 14 residues. The CDR3 loop reads CASNYGTVNTEAFF. The DNA of the CDR3 is TGTGCCAGCAATTACGGGACGGTGAACACTGAAGCTTTCTTT.

This clonotype showed up just a few times. The rearrangement links TRBV5-1 to TRBJ2-3; TRBD2 aligns across 14 bases. The trim removed 2 bases at V and 2 bases at J, leaving 4 bases unmatched. Germline loops: CDR1 SGHRS, CDR2 YFSETQ. This CDR3 is 17 amino acids long. The CDR3 DNA follows: TGCGCCAGCAGCTTAGGACTAGCGGGGGGAGTCACAGATACGCAGTATTTT. Translated: CASSLGLAGGVTDTQYF.

This rearrangement joins TRBV4-2 to TRBJ2-1, with 7 positions matching TRBD2. V lost 0 bases to trimming and J lost 9 bases; unmatched junction nucleotides: 5. This CDR3 has 14 amino acids. CDR1 is LGHNA, CDR2 YNFKEQ, per germline. In DNA form, the CDR3 reads TGTGCCAGCAGCCAAGAGCGGGAGTTTGGTGAGCAGTTCTTC. Amino acids: CASSQEREFGEQFF.

This clonotype was detected many times. The chain couples TRBV29-1 to TRBJ1-1; D ambiguous. The CDR3 has 14 residues. The V and J ends lost 4 bases and 1 base respectively, with 13 bases between them. CDR1 and CDR2 from the germline V gene are SQVTM and ANQGSEA. The CDR3 reads CSVVGRLSNTEAFF. CDR3 nucleotides: TGCAGCGTTGTAGGTCGTCTGTCGAACACTGAAGCTTTCTTT.

This clonotype was detected many times. The V and J genes are TRBV6-5 and TRBJ2-5; possibly TRBD2 for D (6 bases). The CDR3 extends over 15 amino acids. The V end lost 0 bases, the J end lost 5 bases, and 13 bases lay between the germline ends. Germline loops: CDR1 MNHEY, CDR2 SVGAGI. CDR3 nucleotides: TGTGCCAGCAGTTACTCGATCGGGGGATTTGAGACCCAGTACTTC. Translated: CASSYSIGGFETQYF.

This clonotype was counted between two and nine times. The rearrangement uses TRBV2 and TRBJ1-5, with 7 bases that match TRBD1. The CDR3 runs 15 residues. Germline lookup yields CDR1 SNHLY and CDR2 FYNNEI. The ends lost 7 bases at V and 12 bases at J; junction bases unmatched: 18. The DNA of the CDR3 is TGTGCCAGCATCGTAGACAGGGCAGGTCGAGGGCTCCAGCATTTT. Protein sequence: CASIVDRAGRGLQHF.